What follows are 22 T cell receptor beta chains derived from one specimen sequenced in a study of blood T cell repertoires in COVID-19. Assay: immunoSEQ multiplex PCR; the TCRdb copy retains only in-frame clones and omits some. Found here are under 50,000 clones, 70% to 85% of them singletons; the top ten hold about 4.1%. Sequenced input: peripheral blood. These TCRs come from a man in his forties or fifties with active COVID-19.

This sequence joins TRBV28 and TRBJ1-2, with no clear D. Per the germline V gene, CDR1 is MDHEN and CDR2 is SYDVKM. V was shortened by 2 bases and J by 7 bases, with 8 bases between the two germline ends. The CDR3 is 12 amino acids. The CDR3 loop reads CASSLLDGGYTF. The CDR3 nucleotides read TGTGCCAGCAGTTTACTAGACGGTGGCTACACCTTC.

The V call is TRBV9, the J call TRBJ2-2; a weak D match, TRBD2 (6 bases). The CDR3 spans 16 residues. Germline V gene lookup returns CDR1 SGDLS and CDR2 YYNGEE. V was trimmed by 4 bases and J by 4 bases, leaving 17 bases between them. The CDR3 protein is CASSLDPAGSTGELFF. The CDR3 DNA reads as TGTGCCAGCAGCCTAGACCCGGCGGGGTCCACCGGGGAGCTGTTTTTT.

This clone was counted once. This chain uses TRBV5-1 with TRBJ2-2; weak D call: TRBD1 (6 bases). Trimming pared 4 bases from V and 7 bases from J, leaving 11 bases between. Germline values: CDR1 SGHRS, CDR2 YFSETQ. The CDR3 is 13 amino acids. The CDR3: CASSAGEVGELFF. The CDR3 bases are TGCGCCAGCAGCGCAGGGGAAGTCGGGGAGCTGTTTTTT. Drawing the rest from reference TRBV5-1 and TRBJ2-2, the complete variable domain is KAGVTQTPRYLIKTRGQQVTLSCSPISGHRSVSWYQQTPGQGLQFLFEYFSETQRNKGNFPGRFSGRQFSNSRSEMNVSTLELGDSALYLCASSAGEVGELFFGEGSRLTVL.

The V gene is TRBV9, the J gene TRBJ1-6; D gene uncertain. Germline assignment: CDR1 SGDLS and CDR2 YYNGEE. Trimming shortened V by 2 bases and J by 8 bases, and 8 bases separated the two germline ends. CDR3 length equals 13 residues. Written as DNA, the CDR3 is TGTGCCAGCAGCGTTGGCAGTGATTCACCCCTCCACTTT. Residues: CASSVGSDSPLHF.

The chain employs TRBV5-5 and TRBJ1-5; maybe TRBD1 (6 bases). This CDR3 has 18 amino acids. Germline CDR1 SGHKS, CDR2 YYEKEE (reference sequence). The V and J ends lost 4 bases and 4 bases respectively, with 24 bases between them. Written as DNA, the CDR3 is TGTGCCAGCAGCGCGGGTAGGGACACCAGGTTTCCGAATCAGCCCCAGCATTTT. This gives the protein CASSAGRDTRFPNQPQHF.

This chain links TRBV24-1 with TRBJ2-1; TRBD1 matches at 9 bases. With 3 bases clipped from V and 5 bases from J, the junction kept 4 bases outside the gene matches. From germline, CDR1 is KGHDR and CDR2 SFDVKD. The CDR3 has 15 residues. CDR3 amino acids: CATSDPRTGDNEQFF. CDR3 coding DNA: TGTGCCACCAGTGATCCCCGGACAGGGGACAATGAGCAGTTCTTC.

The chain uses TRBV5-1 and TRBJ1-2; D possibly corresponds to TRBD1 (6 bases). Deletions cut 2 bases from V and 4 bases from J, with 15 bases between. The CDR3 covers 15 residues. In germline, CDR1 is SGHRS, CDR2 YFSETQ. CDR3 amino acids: CASSLGTGSSYGYTF. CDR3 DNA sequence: TGCGCCAGCAGCTTAGGTACAGGGAGCAGCTATGGCTACACCTTC. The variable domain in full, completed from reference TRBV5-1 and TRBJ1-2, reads KAGVTQTPRYLIKTRGQQVTLSCSPISGHRSVSWYQQTPGQGLQFLFEYFSETQRNKGNFPGRFSGRQFSNSRSEMNVSTLELGDSALYLCASSLGTGSSYGYTFGSGTRLTVV.

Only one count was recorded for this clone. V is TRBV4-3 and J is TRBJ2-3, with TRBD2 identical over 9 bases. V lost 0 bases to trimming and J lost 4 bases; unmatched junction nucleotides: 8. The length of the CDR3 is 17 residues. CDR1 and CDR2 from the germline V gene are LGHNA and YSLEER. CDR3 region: CASSQDQLSGGSDTQYF. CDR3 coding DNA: TGCGCCAGCAGCCAAGATCAACTTAGCGGGGGCTCAGATACGCAGTATTTT.

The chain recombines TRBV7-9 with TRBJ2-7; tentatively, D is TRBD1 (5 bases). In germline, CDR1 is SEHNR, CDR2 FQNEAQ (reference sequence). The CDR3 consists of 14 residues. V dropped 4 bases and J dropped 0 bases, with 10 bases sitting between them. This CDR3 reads CASSYGQGSYEQYF. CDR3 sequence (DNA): TGTGCCAGCAGCTATGGGCAGGGCTCCTACGAGCAGTACTTC.

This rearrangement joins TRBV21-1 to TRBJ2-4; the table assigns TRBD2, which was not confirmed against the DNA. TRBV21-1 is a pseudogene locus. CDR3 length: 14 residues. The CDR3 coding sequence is TGTGCCAGCAGCATGCGGGGGCGCAAAAACATTCAGTACTTC. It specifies CASSMRGRKNIQYF.

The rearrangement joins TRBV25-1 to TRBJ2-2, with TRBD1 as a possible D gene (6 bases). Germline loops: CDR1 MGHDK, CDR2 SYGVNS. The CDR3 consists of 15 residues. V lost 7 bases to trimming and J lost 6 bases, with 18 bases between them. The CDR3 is CASTYLGGPSGELFF. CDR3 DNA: TGTGCCAGCACTTATCTAGGGGGACCCTCCGGGGAGCTGTTTTTT. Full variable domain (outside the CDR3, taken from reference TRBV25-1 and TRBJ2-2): EADIYQTPRYLVIGTGKKITLECSQTMGHDKMYWYQQDPGMELHLIHYSYGVNSTEKGDLSSESTVSRIRTEHFPLTLESARPSHTSQYLCASTYLGGPSGELFFGEGSRLTVL.

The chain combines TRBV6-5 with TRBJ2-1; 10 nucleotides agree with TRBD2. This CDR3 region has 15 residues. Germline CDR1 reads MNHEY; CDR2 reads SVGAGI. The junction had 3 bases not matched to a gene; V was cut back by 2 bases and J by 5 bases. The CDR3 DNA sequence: TGTGCCAGCAGTTACATAGCGGGGGGCCACAATGAGCAGTTCTTC. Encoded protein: CASSYIAGGHNEQFF.

The CDR3 loop is CASSDMGQATQETQYF. The CDR3 nucleotides are TGTGCCAGCAGTGATATGGGACAGGCGACCCAAGAGACCCAGTACTTC. The J gene is TRBJ2-5, the V gene TRBV2; 8 bases align to TRBD1. In germline, CDR1 is SNHLY, CDR2 FYNNEI. V lost 3 bases to trimming and J lost 1 base; unmatched junction nucleotides: 7. CDR3 length: 16 residues.

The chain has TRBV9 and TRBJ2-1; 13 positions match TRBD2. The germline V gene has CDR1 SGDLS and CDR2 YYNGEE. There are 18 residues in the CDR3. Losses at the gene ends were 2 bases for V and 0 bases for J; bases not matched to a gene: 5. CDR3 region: CASSVGLAGASSYNEQFF. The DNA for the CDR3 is TGTGCCAGCAGCGTTGGACTAGCGGGGGCTAGCTCCTACAATGAGCAGTTCTTC.

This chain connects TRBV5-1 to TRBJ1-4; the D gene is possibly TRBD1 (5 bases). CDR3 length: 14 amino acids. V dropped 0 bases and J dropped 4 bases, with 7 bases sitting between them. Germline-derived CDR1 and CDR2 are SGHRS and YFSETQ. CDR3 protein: CASSLEGNNEKLFF. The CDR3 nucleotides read TGCGCCAGCAGCTTGGAGGGGAATAATGAAAAACTGTTTTTT. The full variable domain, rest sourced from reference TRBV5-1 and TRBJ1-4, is KAGVTQTPRYLIKTRGQQVTLSCSPISGHRSVSWYQQTPGQGLQFLFEYFSETQRNKGNFPGRFSGRQFSNSRSEMNVSTLELGDSALYLCASSLEGNNEKLFFGSGTQLSVL.

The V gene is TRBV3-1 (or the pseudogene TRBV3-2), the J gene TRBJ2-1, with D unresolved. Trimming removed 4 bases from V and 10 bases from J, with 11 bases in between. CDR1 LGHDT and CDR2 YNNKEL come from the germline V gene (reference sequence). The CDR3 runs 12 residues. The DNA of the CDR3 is TGTGCCAGCAGCCGATCGACACGGGAGCAGTTCTTC. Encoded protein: CASSRSTREQFF.

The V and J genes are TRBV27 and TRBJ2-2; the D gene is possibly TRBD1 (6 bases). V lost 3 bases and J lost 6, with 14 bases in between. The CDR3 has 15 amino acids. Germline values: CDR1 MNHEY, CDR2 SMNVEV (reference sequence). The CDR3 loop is CASSFRGHLSGELFF. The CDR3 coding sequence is TGTGCCAGCAGTTTCAGGGGACATTTATCCGGGGAGCTGTTTTTT.

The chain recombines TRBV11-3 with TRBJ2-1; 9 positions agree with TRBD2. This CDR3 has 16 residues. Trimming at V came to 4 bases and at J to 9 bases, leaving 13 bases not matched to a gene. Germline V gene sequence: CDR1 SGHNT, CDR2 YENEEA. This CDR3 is CASSSGGGGASLEQFF. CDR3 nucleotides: TGTGCCAGCAGCTCGGGTGGCGGGGGGGCTAGTCTTGAGCAGTTCTTC.

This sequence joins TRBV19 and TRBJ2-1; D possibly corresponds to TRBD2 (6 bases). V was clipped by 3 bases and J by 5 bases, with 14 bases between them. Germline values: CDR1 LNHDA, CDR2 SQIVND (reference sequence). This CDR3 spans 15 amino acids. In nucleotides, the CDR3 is TGTGCCAGTAGTATTATGGGCGGGGAGAACAATGAGCAGTTCTTC. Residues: CASSIMGGENNEQFF.

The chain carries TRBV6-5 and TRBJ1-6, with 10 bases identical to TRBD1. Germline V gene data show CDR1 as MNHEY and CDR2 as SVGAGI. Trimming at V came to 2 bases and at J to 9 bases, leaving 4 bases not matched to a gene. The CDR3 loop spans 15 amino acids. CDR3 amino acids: CASSYRRDRGSPLHF. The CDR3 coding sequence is TGTGCCAGCAGTTACCGCCGGGACAGGGGTTCACCCCTCCACTTT.

The CDR3: CASSDGMGETQYF. CDR3 nucleotides: TGCGCCAGCAGCGACGGGATGGGGGAGACCCAGTACTTC. The V call is TRBV5-1, the J call TRBJ2-5, with D maybe TRBD2 (5 bases). The CDR3 has 13 amino acids. Germline CDR1 SGHRS, CDR2 YFSETQ. Deletions cut 4 bases from V and 5 bases from J, with 12 bases between.

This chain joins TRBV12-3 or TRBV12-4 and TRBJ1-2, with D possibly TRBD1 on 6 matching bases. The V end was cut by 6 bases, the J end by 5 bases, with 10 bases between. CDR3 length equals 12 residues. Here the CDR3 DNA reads TGTGCCAGCAGCCTCACAGGGTATGGCTACACCTTC. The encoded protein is CASSLTGYGYTF.